This TCR beta chain appears in the sequencing data of a study of OX40 agonist ivuxolimab in advanced cancers. Study information: Administration of intravenous ivuxolimab to patients occurred every 2 weeks at 0.01 to 10 mg/kg. Checkpoint inhibitors had been given previously to 35% to 50% of patients.

On cycle 4 day 1 and cycle 7 day 1, as well as at baseline, blood was sampled. Comment on this clone: Its antigen is unidentified.

Study conclusions and caveats: The authors did not determine the antigen specificity of the expanded peripheral T cells.

Clones were sequenced by immunoSEQ multiplex PCR, and TCRdb holds only the in-frame ones, with some missing. The sample records 45,000 to 75,000 clones, around 75% being singletons. From germline, CDR1 is SGHNT and CDR2 YYREEE (reference sequence). The CDR3 has 13 residues. V was cut by 0 bases and J by 4 bases, with 7 bases left in between. The chain joins TRBV5-4 to TRBJ1-2; no firm D call. The source is an adult with an advanced solid tumor such as melanoma, head and neck, liver or kidney cancer. The sequencing here drew on CD4+ or CD8+ T cells sorted from blood, taken in a trial of the OX40 agonist ivuxolimab. For the CDR3, the DNA is TGTGCCAGCAGCTTGGAAAGGAGCTATGGCTACACCTTC. Its protein product is CASSLERSYGYTF.